The 8 T cell receptor beta chains presented below share a single source sample, sequenced in a study of T cells in Graves' hyperthyroidism and ophthalmopathy. Amplification of TCR beta CDR3 regions was performed using RNA transcripts as template. An initial round of RT-PCR targeting the TCR CDR3 relied on the HTBI primer set. Each CDR3 protein gets one entry after TCRdb re-called the multiplex PCR reads with MiXCR. The repertoire consists of hundreds of thousands of distinct CDR3 sequences, with about 15% occurring once and the leading ten covering around a third. The source material was blood. These receptors originate from a woman aged 30 to 39 with Graves' hyperthyroidism.

The rearrangement links TRBV2 to TRBJ2-1, with D perhaps matching TRBD1 (6 bases). The CDR3 is 12 amino acids. Germline V CDR1 and CDR2: SNHLY, FYNNEI. Trimming cost V 8 bases and J 10 bases, with 15 bases left between them. The CDR3, as DNA: TGTGCCAGCTTAAACAGGGTAGTCGAGCAGTTCTTC. Its translation: CASLNRVVEQFF.

This clonotype was picked up a small number of times. The CDR3 sequence: CASSEWTAQTTYEQYF. The DNA of the CDR3 is TGCGCCAGCAGTGAGTGGACAGCCCAAACCACCTACGAGCAGTACTTC. The chain combines TRBV10-2 with TRBJ2-7; D perhaps matches TRBD1 (6 bases). The CDR3 contains 16 residues. Per the germline V gene, CDR1 is WSHSY and CDR2 is SAAADI. Trimming took off 1 base at V and 2 bases at J, with 15 bases between the two ends.

In this sample, this clonotype turned up a few times. V and J are TRBV24-1 and TRBJ2-2; 13 bases line up with TRBD2. The CDR3 has 14 residues. Trimming removed 9 bases from V and 7 bases from J; junction bases left unmatched: 4. Germline CDR1 KGHDR, CDR2 SFDVKD. The DNA for the CDR3 is TGTGCCACCGCCGGGACTAGCGGGGTCGGGGAGCTGTTTTTT. Translation gives CATAGTSGVGELFF.

This clonotype appeared a few times. V gene TRBV24-1 combines with J gene TRBJ2-5, with 9 bases lining up with TRBD1. Germline V gives CDR1 KGHDR, CDR2 SFDVKD. The CDR3 has 15 residues. J lost 4 bases, V lost 2 bases, and 4 bases had no gene match. The CDR3 DNA is TGTGCCACCAGTGATTGGGGGACAGGGAGAGAGACCCAGTACTTC. This encodes CATSDWGTGRETQYF.

This clonotype was detected many times. The rearrangement links TRBV18 to TRBJ1-2; 10 bases map to TRBD1. In germline, CDR1 is KGHSH, CDR2 LQKENI. The CDR3 is 15 amino acids. Trimming took 3 bases from V and 4 from J; bases not matched to a gene: 5. The CDR3 region has the DNA TGTGCCAGCTCACCGGAGACAGGGGGCCCCTATGGCTACACCTTC. It specifies CASSPETGGPYGYTF. Complete variable domain (other parts from reference TRBV18 and TRBJ1-2): NAGVMQNPRHLVRRRGQEARLRCSPMKGHSHVYWYRQLPEEGLKFMVYLQKENIIDESGMPKERFSAEFPKEGPSILRIQQVVRGDSAAYFCASSPETGGPYGYTFGSGTRLTVV.

This clonotype was observed a handful of times. V usage is TRBV20-1 and J usage is TRBJ1-2; 7 nucleotides align to TRBD1. Germline values: CDR1 DFQATT, CDR2 SNEGSKA (reference sequence). This CDR3 contains 13 residues. The J segment lost 4 bases and the V segment lost 3 bases, leaving 5 bases of the junction unmatched. CDR3 in DNA: TGCAGTGCTAGCGACCAGGGGGTCTATGGCTACACCTTC. It encodes CSASDQGVYGYTF.

This clonotype was detected many times. The gene calls are TRBV2 and TRBJ2-1, with 10 bases fitting TRBD1. The germline V gene has CDR1 SNHLY and CDR2 FYNNEI. There are 14 residues in the CDR3. J lost 4 bases, V lost 6 bases, and 3 bases had no gene match. CDR3 loop: CASRGTGVYNEQFF. CDR3 in DNA: TGTGCCAGCAGGGGGACAGGGGTTTACAATGAGCAGTTCTTC. Looking up the rest from reference TRBV2 and TRBJ2-1 gives the full variable domain: EPEVTQTPSHQVTQMGQEVILRCVPISNHLYFYWYRQILGQKVEFLVSFYNNEISEKSEIFDDQFSVERPDGSNFTLKIRSTKLEDSAMYFCASRGTGVYNEQFFGPGTRLTVL.

The chain carries TRBV2 and TRBJ2-1; 11 nucleotides match TRBD2. This CDR3 has 17 residues. J lost 9 bases, V lost 1 base, and 11 bases had no gene match. Germline V gene lookup returns CDR1 SNHLY and CDR2 FYNNEI. CDR3 nucleotides: TGTGCCAGCAGTGAAGAGATTGGGGCTAGCGGGAGGCCTGAGCAGTTCTTC. Translation gives CASSEEIGASGRPEQFF.